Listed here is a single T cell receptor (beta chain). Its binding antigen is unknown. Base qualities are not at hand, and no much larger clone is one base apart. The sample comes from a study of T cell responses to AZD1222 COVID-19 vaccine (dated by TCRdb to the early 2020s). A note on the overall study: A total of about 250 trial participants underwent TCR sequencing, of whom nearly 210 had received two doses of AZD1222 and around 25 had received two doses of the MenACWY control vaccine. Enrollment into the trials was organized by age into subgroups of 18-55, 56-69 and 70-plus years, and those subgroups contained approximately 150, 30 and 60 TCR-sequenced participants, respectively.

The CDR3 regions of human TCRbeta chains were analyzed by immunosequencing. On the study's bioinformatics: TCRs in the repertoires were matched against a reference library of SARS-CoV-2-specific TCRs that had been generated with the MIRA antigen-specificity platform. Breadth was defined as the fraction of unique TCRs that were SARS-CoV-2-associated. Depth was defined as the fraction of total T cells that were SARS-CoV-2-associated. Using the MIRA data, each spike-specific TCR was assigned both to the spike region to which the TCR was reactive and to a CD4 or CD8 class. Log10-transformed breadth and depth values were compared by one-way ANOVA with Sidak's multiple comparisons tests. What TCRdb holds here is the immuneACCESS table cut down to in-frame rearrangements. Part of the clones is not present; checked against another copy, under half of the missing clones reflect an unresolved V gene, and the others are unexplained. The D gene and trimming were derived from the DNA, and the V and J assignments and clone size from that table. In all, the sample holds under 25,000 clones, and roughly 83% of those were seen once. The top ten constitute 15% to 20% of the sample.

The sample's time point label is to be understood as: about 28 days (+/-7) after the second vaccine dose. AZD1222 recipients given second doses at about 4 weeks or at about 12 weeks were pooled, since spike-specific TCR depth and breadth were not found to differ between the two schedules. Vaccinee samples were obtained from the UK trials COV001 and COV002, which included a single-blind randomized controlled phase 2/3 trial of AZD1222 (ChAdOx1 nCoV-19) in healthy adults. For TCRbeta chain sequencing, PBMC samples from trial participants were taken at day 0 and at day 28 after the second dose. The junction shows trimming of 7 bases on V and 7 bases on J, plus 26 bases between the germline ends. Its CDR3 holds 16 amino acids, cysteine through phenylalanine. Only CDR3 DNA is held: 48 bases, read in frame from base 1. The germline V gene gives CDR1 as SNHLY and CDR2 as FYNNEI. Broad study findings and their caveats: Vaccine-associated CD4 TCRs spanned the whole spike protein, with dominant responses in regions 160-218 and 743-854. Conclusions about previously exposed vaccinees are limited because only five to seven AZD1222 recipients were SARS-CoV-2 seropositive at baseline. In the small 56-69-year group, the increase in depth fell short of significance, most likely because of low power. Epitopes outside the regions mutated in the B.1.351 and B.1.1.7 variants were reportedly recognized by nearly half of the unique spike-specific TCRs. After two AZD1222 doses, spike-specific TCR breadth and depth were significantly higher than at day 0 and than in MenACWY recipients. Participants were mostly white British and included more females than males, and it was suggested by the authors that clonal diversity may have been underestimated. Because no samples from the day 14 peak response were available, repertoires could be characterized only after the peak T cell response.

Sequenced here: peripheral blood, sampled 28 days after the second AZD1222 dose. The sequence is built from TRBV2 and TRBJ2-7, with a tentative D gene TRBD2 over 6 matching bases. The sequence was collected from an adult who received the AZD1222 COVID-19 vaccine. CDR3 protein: CASKVEGLGLGSEQYF. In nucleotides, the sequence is TGTGCCAGCAAAGTTGAGGGACTTGGTCTTGGCTCTGAGCAGTACTTC.